Below are 22 T cell receptor beta chains sequenced from a single sample in a study of T cell repertoires in ileal Crohn's disease. Here immunoSEQ multiplex PCR was the method, and the copy in TCRdb shows in-frame clones only, minus some. The sample contains about 7,200 clones, approximately 80% of which appear only once. Time point reported: inflamed ileum from the surgical specimen. Sequencing was performed on ileal tissue. The receptors derive from an adult with Crohn's disease.

The chain is built from TRBV4-2 and TRBJ2-3; D is unclear. Trimming pared 0 bases from V and 6 bases from J, leaving 4 bases between. Germline V gives CDR1 LGHNA, CDR2 YNFKEQ. The CDR3 covers 12 residues. The CDR3 nucleotides are TGTGCCAGCAGCCAAGACAGGGATACGCAGTATTTT. Protein product: CASSQDRDTQYF.

The gene calls are TRBV2 and TRBJ1-2; 9 bases align to TRBD1. V trimming: 7 bases; J trimming: 8 bases; junction bases outside the gene matches: 8. The CDR3 runs to 13 residues. CDR1 SNHLY and CDR2 FYNNEI come from the germline V gene. The CDR3 DNA reads as TGTGCCAGCAACGGACAGGGGTTTTGGGGCTACACCTTC. Translated: CASNGQGFWGYTF.

The gene calls are TRBV6-1 and TRBJ1-6; D gene uncertain. V lost 2 bases to trimming and J lost 7 bases, with 6 bases between them. CDR3 length equals 13 residues. CDR1 and CDR2 (germline): MNHNS, SASEGT. CDR3 DNA: TGTGCCAGCAGTGAATCTCAGAATTCACCCCTCCACTTT. Amino acid sequence: CASSESQNSPLHF.

The gene calls are TRBV5-4 and TRBJ2-7; D is undetermined. V was pared by 3 bases and J by 1 base, with 11 bases between. Germline loops: CDR1 SGHNT, CDR2 YYREEE (reference sequence). The CDR3 covers 14 residues. DNA for the CDR3: TGTGCCAGCAGCTCGGACCCAGCTTCCTACGAGCAGTACTTC. Protein: CASSSDPASYEQYF.

The V and J genes are TRBV15 and TRBJ2-7, with D perhaps given as TRBD1 or TRBD2 (6 bases each). V shed 0 bases and J shed 9 bases, with 21 bases lying between them. This CDR3 is built from 16 residues. Germline V CDR1 and CDR2: LNHNV, YYDKDF (reference sequence). Here the CDR3 reads CATSRDGTGTLVAQYF. The DNA for the CDR3 is TGTGCCACCAGCAGAGATGGAACAGGGACTCTAGTGGCGCAGTACTTC.

This clone is a singleton in its sample. J is TRBJ1-4 and V is TRBV28; D possibly corresponds to TRBD1 (5 bases). The V gene's germline CDR1 is MDHEN and CDR2 SYDVKM. The CDR3 runs to 16 residues. The V end was cut by 6 bases, the J end by 8 bases, with 22 bases between. The CDR3 sequence: CASSGGGVREKEKLFF. The CDR3 coding sequence is TGTGCCAGCAGCGGGGGTGGTGTCAGGGAGAAGGAAAAACTGTTTTTT. The full variable domain, with the rest looked up from reference TRBV28 and TRBJ1-4, is DVKVTQSSRYLVKRTGEKVFLECVQDMDHENMFWYRQDPGLGLRLIYFSYDVKMKEKGDIPEGYSVSREKKERFSLILESASTNQTSMYLCASSGGGVREKEKLFFGSGTQLSVL.

The gene calls are TRBV11-2 and TRBJ2-3; 10 nucleotides align to TRBD2. The germline CDR1 and CDR2 sequences are SGHAT and FQNNGV. J was trimmed by 6 bases and V by 3 bases; bases with no gene match: 3. CDR3 size: 14 residues. CDR3 loop: CASSFSGGSDTQYF. The CDR3 bases are TGTGCCAGCAGCTTTAGCGGGGGGTCCGATACGCAGTATTTT.

V usage is TRBV6-6 and J usage is TRBJ2-3; 12 bases match TRBD2. The V segment lost 10 bases and the J segment 5 bases; nucleotides outside the gene matches: 13. The CDR3 loop spans 16 amino acids. Germline CDR1 MNHNY, CDR2 SVGAGI (reference sequence). The CDR3 protein is CATQNSGLAGLDTQYF. CDR3 nucleotide sequence: TGTGCCACACAGAACTCCGGACTAGCGGGGCTAGATACGCAGTATTTT.

The gene calls are TRBV7-9 and TRBJ1-1; D uncertain. The CDR3 runs 13 residues. The germline V and J ends were trimmed by 3 bases and 0 bases, with 5 bases remaining between them. Germline V gene data show CDR1 as SEHNR and CDR2 as FQNEAQ (reference sequence). For the CDR3, the DNA is TGTGCCAGCAGCTTTTTCTTGAACACTGAAGCTTTCTTT. This translates into CASSFFLNTEAFF.

This sequence joins TRBV2 and TRBJ2-3, with D unresolved. CDR1 is SNHLY and CDR2 is FYNNEI in the germline V gene. The V end was cut by 7 bases, the J end by 4 bases, with 12 bases between. This CDR3 has 13 amino acids. CDR3: CASKGQWSDTQYF. DNA for the CDR3: TGTGCCAGCAAAGGGCAGTGGTCAGATACGCAGTATTTT. The full variable domain, completed using reference TRBV2 and TRBJ2-3, is EPEVTQTPSHQVTQMGQEVILRCVPISNHLYFYWYRQILGQKVEFLVSFYNNEISEKSEIFDDQFSVERPDGSNFTLKIRSTKLEDSAMYFCASKGQWSDTQYFGPGTRLTVL.

The chain recombines TRBV5-4 with TRBJ2-2; a weak D match, TRBD2 (5 bases). Germline lookup yields CDR1 SGHNT and CDR2 YYREEE (reference sequence). This CDR3 region has 15 residues. Deletions cut 0 bases from V and 8 bases from J, with 14 bases between. CDR3 sequence (DNA): TGTGCCAGCAGCTTGGATCTCAGCCTAGCAGGGGAGCTGTTTTTT. Translating gives CASSLDLSLAGELFF. Using reference TRBV5-4 and TRBJ2-2 for the parts outside the CDR3, the full variable domain is ETGVTQSPTHLIKTRGQQVTLRCSSQSGHNTVSWYQQALGQGPQFIFQYYREEENGRGNFPPRFSGLQFPNYSSELNVNALELDDSALYLCASSLDLSLAGELFFGEGSRLTVL.

The chain links TRBV27 to TRBJ1-6, with 7 bases matching TRBD1. Looked up from germline, CDR1 is MNHEY and CDR2 is SMNVEV (reference sequence). Trimming at V came to 6 bases and at J to 7 bases, leaving 9 bases not matched to a gene. CDR3 length: 15 amino acids. CDR3 in DNA: TGTGCCAGCAGACCTGGGACAGTCGACAATTCACCCCTCCACTTT. It yields the protein CASRPGTVDNSPLHF.

The chain uses TRBV5-1 and TRBJ1-1, with D perhaps TRBD1 (5 bases). The germline V and J ends were trimmed by 4 bases and 1 base, with 14 bases remaining between them. The CDR3 has 15 residues. Germline assignment: CDR1 SGHRS and CDR2 YFSETQ. The CDR3 protein is CASSASGVRNTEAFF. CDR3 nucleotides: TGCGCCAGCAGCGCCTCGGGGGTGAGGAACACTGAAGCTTTCTTT.

In its sample, this clone was seen once. The rearrangement links TRBV11-2 to TRBJ2-3; no clear D. The CDR3 runs to 15 residues. The V gene lost 3 bases and the J gene lost 2 bases, with 12 bases spanning the gap. Per the germline V gene, CDR1 is SGHAT and CDR2 is FQNNGV. The CDR3 loop is CASSFAAPTTDTQYF. CDR3 DNA: TGTGCCAGCAGCTTCGCAGCCCCTACCACAGATACGCAGTATTTT. The variable domain in full, with the rest retrieved from reference TRBV11-2 and TRBJ2-3, is EAGVAQSPRYKIIEKRQSVAFWCNPISGHATLYWYQQILGQGPKLLIQFQNNGVVDDSQLPKDRFSAERLKGVDSTLKIQPAKLEDSAVYLCASSFAAPTTDTQYFGPGTRLTVL.

The CDR3 DNA reads TGCGCCAGCAGTCCAGGACTAGCGGGCTCCTACGAGCAGTACTTC. Amino acids: CASSPGLAGSYEQYF. The chain carries TRBV5-1 and TRBJ2-7, with 11 bases aligning to TRBD2. V gave up 5 bases and J gave up 0 bases; unmatched junction bases: 4. Germline CDR1 and CDR2: SGHRS and YFSETQ. The CDR3 length is 15 residues.

The rearrangement uses TRBV19 and TRBJ2-3; possible D gene TRBD2, 5 bases. The V gene lost 6 bases and the J gene lost 1 base, with 14 bases spanning the gap. CDR3 size: 15 residues. The V gene's germline CDR1 is LNHDA and CDR2 SQIVND (reference sequence). CDR3: CASSARAIGTDTQYF. The CDR3, as DNA: TGTGCCAGTAGCGCGAGGGCTATTGGCACAGATACGCAGTATTTT.

The genes are TRBV5-1 and TRBJ2-3; TRBD1 agrees at 8 bases. The CDR3 loop spans 16 amino acids. The V segment lost 0 bases and the J segment 7 bases; nucleotides outside the gene matches: 10. CDR1 and CDR2 (germline): SGHRS, YFSETQ. The CDR3 nucleotides are TGCGCCAGCAGCTTGGCCCCGGGGACAGGTTTACATACGCAGTATTTT. Amino acids: CASSLAPGTGLHTQYF.

Judged by abundance, this clone is large. This specimen includes other DNA sequences encoding the same CDR3. The J gene is TRBJ2-7, the V gene TRBV5-4; D is ambiguous. The CDR3 totals 12 residues. V was clipped by 0 bases and J by 4 bases, with 5 bases between them. CDR1 and CDR2 (germline): SGHNT, YYREEE (reference sequence). CDR3 sequence (DNA): TGTGCCAGCAGCTTGGGCGGTTACGAGCAGTACTTC. Its protein product is CASSLGGYEQYF.

The V call is TRBV27, the J call TRBJ2-5; 11 bases match TRBD2. In germline, CDR1 is MNHEY, CDR2 SMNVEV (reference sequence). The trim removed 1 base at V and 3 bases at J, leaving 13 bases unmatched. The CDR3 loop spans 19 amino acids. Here the CDR3 DNA reads TGTGCCAGCAGTTTATTCCCCCCGGGACTAGCGGAAACTGAAGAGACCCAGTACTTC. Translated: CASSLFPPGLAETEETQYF.

The chain recombines TRBV2 with TRBJ2-2, with 7 nucleotides matching TRBD1. The germline CDR1 and CDR2 sequences are SNHLY and FYNNEI. CDR3 length equals 14 residues. Unmatched junction bases numbered 2, after V lost 7 bases and J lost 0 bases. Here the CDR3 reads CASIGTANTGELFF. CDR3 nucleotide sequence: TGTGCCAGCATAGGGACAGCGAACACCGGGGAGCTGTTTTTT.

The chain employs TRBV5-1 and TRBJ2-1; possibly TRBD1 for D (6 bases). Germline V lookup: CDR1 SGHRS, CDR2 YFSETQ. Trimming left V 5 bases short and J 2 bases short, with 14 bases between. This CDR3 is 15 amino acids long. The chain's CDR3 is CASRPTGLPYNEQFF. CDR3 in DNA: TGCGCCAGCAGGCCTACAGGGTTGCCCTACAATGAGCAGTTCTTC.

V is TRBV27 and J is TRBJ2-5, with 9 nucleotides matching TRBD2. V lost 5 bases and J lost 6; bases outside the gene matches: 7. Germline CDR1 is MNHEY and CDR2 is SMNVEV (reference sequence). The CDR3 has 14 residues. The DNA of the CDR3 is TGTGCCAGCAGTCTTAGCGGGGGTTCGAAGACCCAGTACTTC. This encodes CASSLSGGSKTQYF.